The sequence of this T cell receptor (beta chain) was determined in a study of blood T cell repertoires in COVID-19. About the study: Acute-phase and convalescent COVID-19 samples originated in the United States, Italy and Spain. The cDNA or gDNA used as material had been derived from T cells, B-cell-depleted T cells, or PBMCs.

This CDR3 spans 11 amino acids. V was trimmed by 9 bases and J by 11 bases, leaving 14 bases between them. The V gene's germline CDR1 is LNHDA and CDR2 SQIVND (reference sequence). Authors' data handling: Amplified reference gene primers provided the basis for estimating nucleated cell counts. Repertoires were generated with immunoSEQ multiplex PCR, while TCRdb's copy carries only in-frame clones and drops some. V and J calls and clone size are copied from that table; D and trimming were computed from the DNA. The sample includes approximately 430,000 clones, around 86% of them seen just once. The source of this sequence is a woman aged 25 to 39 with active or convalescent COVID-19. This chain connects TRBV19 to TRBJ1-5; D not resolved. Sequenced: peripheral blood. The CDR3 bases are TGTGCCAGCCTCGAGGGTTTTTCCCAGCATTTT. This translates into CASLEGFSQHF.